This T cell receptor beta chain originates from a study of T cells in Graves' hyperthyroidism and ophthalmopathy. Broader study findings: Blood also showed most of the thyroid clonotypes that were expanded above 0.001.

In this sample, this clonotype turned up many times. The antigen is unknown. Germline lookup yields CDR1 SGHTA and CDR2 FQGNSA. J lost 4 bases, V lost 9 bases, and 16 bases had no gene match. This CDR3 has 16 residues. RNA transcripts were the template for amplifying TCR beta CDR3 regions. RT-PCR in the first round (using the HTBI primer set) targeted the TCR CDR3. TCRdb itself ran the multiplex PCR reads through MiXCR, one entry per CDR3 protein. The sample holds around 350,000 distinct CDR3 sequences, about 18% seen once. Graves' hyperthyroidism without ophthalmopathy progression within 18 months was termed stable. Newly diagnosed hyperthyroidism patients aged 18 to 65 years had disease lasting under 2 months. The authors obtained PBMCs from 10 ml of fresh peripheral blood.

Sample: blood. This TCR was recovered from a woman younger than 35 with Graves' hyperthyroidism. The chain uses TRBV7-2 and TRBJ1-2; 8 positions match TRBD1. The CDR3: CASLQGEETLGYGYTF. CDR3 DNA: TGTGCCAGTCTACAGGGGGAAGAGACTCTAGGCTATGGCTACACCTTC.